The 10 T cell receptor beta chains listed next were all sequenced from one sample in a study of blood T cell repertoires in COVID-19. Here immunoSEQ multiplex PCR was the method, and the copy in TCRdb shows in-frame clones only, minus some. The data show a few hundred thousand clones, around 87% seen once. The material sequenced was peripheral blood. These receptors were taken from a man in his fifties or sixties with acute or convalescent COVID-19.

This rearrangement joins TRBV15 to TRBJ2-7; TRBD1 might be the D (5 bases). Germline CDR1 and CDR2: LNHNV and YYDKDF (reference sequence). There are 15 residues in the CDR3. V was cut by 1 base and J by 0 bases, with 10 bases left in between. The CDR3 protein is CATSRGQGGSYEQYF. CDR3 nucleotide sequence: TGTGCCACCAGCAGAGGGCAGGGCGGCTCCTACGAGCAGTACTTC. The whole variable domain, remainder taken from reference TRBV15 and TRBJ2-7, is DAMVIQNPRYQVTQFGKPVTLSCSQTLNHNVMYWYQQKSSQAPKLLFHYYDKDFNNEADTPDNFQSRRPNTSFCFLDIRSPGLGDTAMYLCATSRGQGGSYEQYFGPGTRLTVT.

V and J are TRBV7-2 and TRBJ1-5; maybe TRBD1 (5 bases). The V and J ends lost 2 bases and 5 bases respectively, with 10 bases between them. Germline V gives CDR1 SGHTA, CDR2 FQGNSA. The CDR3 is 14 amino acids. For the CDR3, the DNA is TGTGCCAGCAGCTTAAATCGGGGGTATCAGCCCCAGCATTTT. Amino acids: CASSLNRGYQPQHF.

V gene TRBV3-1 (or the pseudogene TRBV3-2) combines with J gene TRBJ2-2; 8 positions match TRBD2. Looked up from germline, CDR1 is LGHDT and CDR2 is YNNKEL (reference sequence). V lost 0 bases and J lost 2; bases outside the gene matches: 14. The CDR3 runs to 20 residues. CDR3 region: CASSQDTPWGGGRNTGELFF. Here the CDR3 DNA reads TGTGCCAGCAGCCAAGATACCCCCTGGGGCGGGGGGCGTAACACCGGGGAGCTGTTTTTT.

V gene TRBV27 combines with J gene TRBJ1-1, with 10 bases aligning to TRBD1. Per the germline V gene, CDR1 is MNHEY and CDR2 is SMNVEV (reference sequence). With V trimmed by 5 bases and J by 5 bases, 14 bases remained unmatched. The CDR3 covers 17 residues. The CDR3 reads CASSTRDRGPRGTEAFF. The CDR3 DNA is TGTGCCAGCAGTACCCGGGACAGGGGCCCGCGGGGTACTGAAGCTTTCTTT.

This rearrangement joins TRBV2 to TRBJ1-1, with D tentatively TRBD1 (6 bases). V was cut by 4 bases and J by 3 bases, with 15 bases left in between. CDR1 and CDR2 (germline): SNHLY, FYNNEI. This CDR3 is 15 amino acids long. CDR3 amino acids: CASSAQGQGYTEAFF. In DNA, the CDR3 is TGTGCCAGCAGTGCTCAGGGGCAGGGGTACACTGAAGCTTTCTTT. Supplemented by reference TRBV2 and TRBJ1-1, the full variable domain reads EPEVTQTPSHQVTQMGQEVILRCVPISNHLYFYWYRQILGQKVEFLVSFYNNEISEKSEIFDDQFSVERPDGSNFTLKIRSTKLEDSAMYFCASSAQGQGYTEAFFGQGTRLTVV.

This rearrangement joins TRBV7-9 to TRBJ2-7, with D hard to call. Germline V lookup: CDR1 SEHNR, CDR2 FQNEAQ (reference sequence). Trimming took 4 bases from V and 5 from J, leaving 15 bases between them. The CDR3 is 14 residues long. CDR3 sequence (DNA): TGTGCCAGCAGCTCGCCTCCGAGGAACCACGAGCAGTACTTC. Protein product: CASSSPPRNHEQYF.

V usage is TRBV7-8 and J usage is TRBJ1-1; 9 bases agree with TRBD1. The germline gives CDR1 SGHVS, CDR2 FQNEAQ. This CDR3 region has 13 residues. With V trimmed by 11 bases and J by 1 base, 5 bases remained unmatched. The CDR3: CACSGQGNTEAFF. CDR3 nucleotide sequence: TGTGCCTGCTCGGGACAGGGGAACACTGAAGCTTTCTTT.

The chain couples TRBV2 to TRBJ2-7, with 12 bases identical to TRBD1. CDR1 is SNHLY and CDR2 is FYNNEI in the germline V gene. V dropped 5 bases and J dropped 3; count of bases not matched to a gene: 8. This CDR3 has 16 amino acids. The CDR3 region is CASSSPRDRGLYEQYF. For the CDR3, the DNA is TGTGCCAGCAGTTCCCCCCGGGACAGGGGGCTCTACGAGCAGTACTTC.

V and J are TRBV5-5 and TRBJ1-6, with D perhaps TRBD1 (6 bases). Trimming removed 2 bases from V and 5 bases from J, with 8 bases in between. This CDR3 contains 14 residues. Per germline, CDR1 SGHKS and CDR2 YYEKEE (reference sequence). CDR3 loop: CASSFAGDNSPLHF. The CDR3 DNA reads as TGTGCCAGCAGCTTCGCAGGGGATAATTCACCCCTCCACTTT.

The chain employs TRBV7-9 and TRBJ2-3, with 8 bases aligning to TRBD2. Trimming removed 2 bases from V and 1 base from J; junction bases left unmatched: 5. The CDR3 is 16 residues long. Germline CDR1 and CDR2: SEHNR and FQNEAQ (reference sequence). CDR3 bases: TGTGCCAGCAGCTTAAGGGCGGGGGGACGCACAGATACGCAGTATTTT. Translated, it gives CASSLRAGGRTDTQYF.